This TCR beta chain was sequenced for a study of shared clonotypes between healthy human individuals. A remark on this clone: The antigen is not known.

The assay was immunoSEQ multiplex PCR, and TCRdb's table has in-frame clones only and misses some. The repertoire consists of approximately 400,000 clones, with about 96% occurring once and the leading ten covering approximately 0.32%. The healthy adult donors were HIV-negative and reported no recent acute infections or vaccinations. The study's findings and limits: The represented genetic and exposure-history diversity was limited by the small number of donors.

This sequence was found in a man aged 25-45 years in good health. Sequenced: memory CD8+ T cells sorted from blood. Subset indicated: CD45RO+ cells pooled with CCR7-negative TemRA cells.

The CDR3 sequence: CASMISGNTIYF. The CDR3, as DNA: TGTGCCAGCATGATCTCTGGAAACACCATATATTTT. V and J are TRBV28 and TRBJ1-3; D unresolved. Germline V gives CDR1 MDHEN, CDR2 SYDVKM. The length of the CDR3 is 12 residues. V was trimmed by 7 bases and J by 0 bases, leaving 4 bases between them.